This passage covers 32 T cell receptor beta chains from one sample sequenced in a study of shared clonotypes between healthy human individuals (dated by TCRdb to the early 2020s). The library relied on the immunoSEQ multiplex PCR assay. TCRdb took over this immuneACCESS table, retaining in-frame rearrangements with V and J assigned. Such tables are incomplete; in checked studies, under half of the missing clones stem from an unresolved V gene, and the remainder is unexplained. Present in this sample are almost 750,000 clones, about two thirds of which were seen just once. The ten largest make up less than 2% of the sample. Sequenced: memory CD4+ T cells sorted from blood. This sample's cell subset or site label indicates: CD45RA-negative fraction. These receptors originate from a woman in her twenties or thirties in good health.

This sequence joins TRBV5-8 and TRBJ2-1; D is possibly TRBD2 (6 bases). V lost 3 bases, J lost 0 bases, and 19 bases lay in between. Germline CDR1 SGHTS, CDR2 YDEGEE. The CDR3 covers 18 residues. The CDR3 coding sequence is TGTGCCAGCAGCTCATCGGGAGCTTCCTTCAGCTCCTACAATGAGCAGTTCTTC. Its protein is CASSSSGASFSSYNEQFF.

This chain joins TRBV11-1 and TRBJ2-7; 14 positions agree with TRBD2. The CDR3 runs to 17 residues. Germline V gene sequence: CDR1 SGHAT, CDR2 FQDESV (reference sequence). Germline trimming cut 4 bases from V and 1 base from J; bases unmatched to any gene: 6. The CDR3 region is CASSSGLAGVVSYEQYF. The CDR3 region has the DNA TGTGCCAGCAGCTCGGGACTAGCGGGAGTTGTTTCCTACGAGCAGTACTTC. Based on the CDR3 plus reference TRBV11-1 and TRBJ2-7, the full variable domain is EAEVAQSPRYKITEKSQAVAFWCDPISGHATLYWYRQILGQGPELLVQFQDESVVDDSQLPKDRFSAERLKGVDSTLKIQPAELGDSAMYLCASSSGLAGVVSYEQYFGPGTRLTVT.

Remarks on this clone: This may be a read error, as it is one base from a much larger clone. The same CDR3 is also encoded by other DNA sequences in this sample. The chain has TRBV7-2 and TRBJ1-1, with a weak D call TRBD1 (6 bases). Germline CDR1 SGHTA, CDR2 FQGNSA. CDR3 length: 13 residues. CDR3 residues: CASSPQRDTEAFF. In DNA, the CDR3 is TGTGCCAGCAGCCCACAAAGGGACACTGAAGCCTTCTTT.

V gene TRBV6-6 combines with J gene TRBJ1-5; TRBD1 might be the D (5 bases). Germline loops: CDR1 MNHNY, CDR2 SVGAGI (reference sequence). V lost 2 bases, J lost 4 bases, and 9 bases lay in between. The CDR3 contains 14 residues. This chain's CDR3 is CASSYRAGNQPQHF. The DNA of the CDR3 is TGTGCCAGCAGTTACAGGGCAGGGAATCAGCCCCAGCATTTT.

This sequence joins TRBV4-2 and TRBJ1-5, with D unresolved. Germline CDR1 LGHNA, CDR2 YNFKEQ. Trimming cost V 0 bases and J 3 bases, with 6 bases left between them. This CDR3 region has 14 residues. The CDR3 coding sequence is TGTGCCAGCAGCCAAGACATTTCCAATCAGCCCCAGCATTTT. It translates to CASSQDISNQPQHF.

The rearrangement uses TRBV2 and TRBJ1-1; D not resolved. V gave up 8 bases and J gave up 1 base, with 11 bases separating them. Germline V lookup: CDR1 SNHLY, CDR2 FYNNEI. The CDR3 is 13 amino acids. Here the CDR3 DNA reads TGTGCCAGCGGATCCTATGGGAACACTGAAGCTTTCTTT. It translates to CASGSYGNTEAFF.

This clone was picked up a small number of times. The V call is TRBV5-1, the J call TRBJ2-1, with 9 bases identical to TRBD1. The germline V gene has CDR1 SGHRS and CDR2 YFSETQ. The CDR3 loop spans 17 amino acids. V shed 4 bases and J 7 bases; nucleotides not matched to a gene: 15. Here the CDR3 reads CASSRKNRGREINEQFF. The CDR3 DNA reads as TGCGCCAGCAGCCGAAAAAACAGGGGGCGTGAAATAAATGAGCAGTTCTTC.

The chain joins TRBV28 to TRBJ2-1; perhaps TRBD1 as D (6 bases). Trimming cost V 5 bases and J 0 bases, with 17 bases left between them. Germline-derived CDR1 and CDR2 are MDHEN and SYDVKM. The CDR3 runs 17 residues. The CDR3: CASSQQGWIGSYNEQFF. The CDR3 region has the DNA TGTGCCAGCAGTCAACAGGGTTGGATAGGCTCCTACAATGAGCAGTTCTTC.

The chain combines TRBV27 with TRBJ2-7, with TRBD2 as a possible D gene (5 bases). Germline assignment: CDR1 MNHEY and CDR2 SMNVEV (reference sequence). The CDR3 is made up of 15 amino acids. The V end lost 7 bases, the J end lost 3 bases, and 19 bases lay between the germline ends. CDR3: CASKSSGSGNYEQYF. CDR3 bases: TGTGCCAGCAAATCTTCGGGATCGGGAAACTACGAGCAGTACTTC.

V gene TRBV11-3 combines with J gene TRBJ2-2; TRBD2 is a possible D gene (7 bases). Germline loops: CDR1 SGHNT, CDR2 YENEEA. Trimming cost V 4 bases and J 6 bases, with 15 bases left between them. The CDR3 is 15 amino acids. The CDR3 bases are TGTGCCAGCAGCTGGGGCCAGGGGAGGGCCGGGGAGCTGTTTTTT. Residues: CASSWGQGRAGELFF.

This sequence joins TRBV9 and TRBJ2-3; D remains ambiguous. The germline gives CDR1 SGDLS, CDR2 YYNGEE. The CDR3 consists of 15 residues. V lost 3 bases, J lost 2 bases, and 13 bases lay in between. CDR3 sequence: CASSGGPNPTDTQYF. The CDR3 DNA sequence: TGTGCCAGCAGCGGAGGTCCGAACCCCACAGATACGCAGTATTTT.

This chain links TRBV11-2 with TRBJ2-6; D remains ambiguous. Germline V gene sequence: CDR1 SGHAT, CDR2 FQNNGV. This CDR3 spans 18 amino acids. V lost 2 bases to trimming and J lost 1 base, with 15 bases between them. The CDR3 bases are TGTGCCAGCAGCTTAAAATGGGCCCTACCATCTGGGGCCAACGTCCTGACTTTC. It codes for CASSLKWALPSGANVLTF.

The V call is TRBV14, the J call TRBJ2-3, with 10 bases matching TRBD2. Trimming took 3 bases from V and 4 from J; bases not matched to a gene: 7. CDR3 size: 16 residues. CDR1 is SGHDN, CDR2 FVKESK, per germline. CDR3 in amino acids: CASSHGTSAVADTQYF. The DNA of the CDR3 is TGTGCCAGCAGCCACGGGACTAGCGCGGTGGCAGATACGCAGTATTTT.

A word on this clone: Within the sample, other DNA sequences also encode this same CDR3. The V call is TRBV2, the J call TRBJ2-5; TRBD1 agrees at 7 bases. There are 14 residues in the CDR3. The germline gives CDR1 SNHLY, CDR2 FYNNEI. Trimming cost V 1 base and J 2 bases; bases outside gene matches: 1. The CDR3 reads CASSEGRGQETQYF. CDR3 bases: TGTGCCAGCAGTGAAGGCAGGGGGCAAGAGACCCAGTACTTC.

The chain is built from TRBV28 and TRBJ1-2; no clear D. The CDR3 contains 18 residues. CDR1 and CDR2 (germline): MDHEN, SYDVKM. The V end was cut by 8 bases, the J end by 1 base, with 26 bases between. The CDR3 DNA reads TGTGCCAGCCTCTTAAAGGGATTGGGCCGGCGGGTTAACTATGGCTACACCTTC. Its protein is CASLLKGLGRRVNYGYTF.

The chain carries TRBV6-6 and TRBJ2-7, with 7 bases matching TRBD2. J lost 5 bases, V lost 2 bases, and 9 bases had no gene match. CDR3 length: 15 amino acids. Germline CDR1 is MNHNY and CDR2 is SVGAGI (reference sequence). The CDR3 DNA sequence: TGTGCCAGCAGTTACGGGGAGGGTAACTACAACGAGCAGTACTTC. It encodes CASSYGEGNYNEQYF.

This clone was recorded only once. The genes are TRBV9 and TRBJ1-2; 8 bases align to TRBD1. The CDR3 runs 15 residues. V was pared by 3 bases and J by 4 bases, with 8 bases of the junction left unmatched. Germline CDR1 and CDR2: SGDLS and YYNGEE. DNA of the CDR3: TGTGCCAGCAGCGCGACCGGGACAGGACCCTATGGCTACACCTTC. Encoded protein: CASSATGTGPYGYTF. Based on the CDR3 plus reference TRBV9 and TRBJ1-2, the full variable domain is DSGVTQTPKHLITATGQRVTLRCSPRSGDLSVYWYQQSLDQGLQFLIQYYNGEERAKGNILERFSAQQFPDLHSELNLSSLELGDSALYFCASSATGTGPYGYTFGSGTRLTVV.

J is TRBJ2-7 and V is TRBV28; D is unresolved. V was clipped by 6 bases and J by 3 bases, with 21 bases between them. This CDR3 spans 16 amino acids. Germline assignment: CDR1 MDHEN and CDR2 SYDVKM. CDR3 sequence reads: CASSSMRTPLVYEQYF. The CDR3 nucleotides read TGTGCCAGCAGCTCGATGCGGACGCCGCTTGTCTACGAGCAGTACTTC. Using reference TRBV28 and TRBJ2-7 for the parts outside the CDR3, the full variable domain is DVKVTQSSRYLVKRTGEKVFLECVQDMDHENMFWYRQDPGLGLRLIYFSYDVKMKEKGDIPEGYSVSREKKERFSLILESASTNQTSMYLCASSSMRTPLVYEQYFGPGTRLTVT.

The V gene is TRBV7-3, the J gene TRBJ2-3; D remains ambiguous. The CDR3 extends over 12 amino acids. The germline V and J ends were trimmed by 5 bases and 3 bases, with 6 bases remaining between them. The V gene's germline CDR1 is SGHTA and CDR2 FQGTGA. The CDR3 DNA reads TGTGCCAGCAGCCCCGAAACAGATACGCAGTATTTT. Amino acid sequence: CASSPETDTQYF.

The chain links TRBV2 to TRBJ2-7; possible D gene TRBD2, 6 bases. V gave up 5 bases and J gave up 0 bases, with 11 bases separating them. This CDR3 spans 14 amino acids. CDR1 SNHLY and CDR2 FYNNEI come from the germline V gene. The CDR3 loop is CASSRDLSSYEQYF. In DNA, the CDR3 is TGTGCCAGCAGTAGGGACTTGAGCTCCTACGAGCAGTACTTC.

The chain joins TRBV27 to TRBJ2-7; TRBD1 might be the D (5 bases). Trimming pared 3 bases from V and 2 bases from J, leaving 11 bases between. The V gene's germline CDR1 is MNHEY and CDR2 SMNVEV (reference sequence). This CDR3 has 14 amino acids. CDR3 DNA sequence: TGTGCCAGCAGTTTCCAGGGCCTACCCTACGAGCAGTACTTC. Amino acid sequence: CASSFQGLPYEQYF.

This clone occurred once. This chain connects TRBV2 to TRBJ2-5; maybe TRBD2 (5 bases). This CDR3 spans 14 amino acids. Deletions cut 6 bases from V and 2 bases from J, with 13 bases between. Germline loops: CDR1 SNHLY, CDR2 FYNNEI. The CDR3 sequence: CASSGKDWQETQYF. In nucleotides, the CDR3 is TGTGCCAGCAGCGGTAAGGACTGGCAAGAGACCCAGTACTTC.

This clone was counted only a few times. The rearrangement links TRBV25-1 to TRBJ2-1; 8 bases are a match to TRBD1. The V and J ends lost 2 bases and 6 bases, in that order; junction bases with no gene match: 12. The CDR3 totals 17 residues. Looked up from germline, CDR1 is MGHDK and CDR2 is SYGVNS. CDR3 sequence: CASSEEAGGDGGNEQFF. CDR3 sequence (DNA): TGTGCCAGCAGTGAAGAAGCAGGGGGCGATGGTGGCAATGAGCAGTTCTTC.

This chain connects TRBV18 to TRBJ1-1; 9 bases are a match to TRBD1. Germline CDR1 KGHSH, CDR2 LQKENI. The V gene end was trimmed by 8 bases and the J gene end by 0 bases; junction bases not matched to a gene: 10. This CDR3 region has 16 residues. The CDR3 DNA reads TGTGCCAGCCGTTTTGGGACAGGGTTGATGAACACTGAAGCTTTCTTT. Its translation is CASRFGTGLMNTEAFF.

The chain is built from TRBV30 and TRBJ2-7, with D maybe TRBD2 (6 bases). The CDR3 spans 14 residues. The V gene lost 5 bases and the J gene lost 2 bases, with 16 bases spanning the gap. The germline V gene has CDR1 GTSNPN and CDR2 SVGIG (reference sequence). The CDR3 DNA sequence: TGTGCCTGGGGTACCGGGACTCCCACCTACGAGCAGTACTTC. This codes for CAWGTGTPTYEQYF.

This chain links TRBV28 with TRBJ1-2; D possibly corresponds to TRBD1 (5 bases). Trimming cost V 6 bases and J 8 bases, with 13 bases left between them. In germline, CDR1 is MDHEN, CDR2 SYDVKM. This CDR3 comprises 12 residues. In DNA form, the CDR3 reads TGTGCCAGCAGACCAGACAGTTGGGGCTACACCTTC. Protein sequence: CASRPDSWGYTF.

The CDR3: CASSGGLRSYEQYF. The DNA for the CDR3 is TGTGCCAGCTCTGGGGGTTTAAGATCCTACGAGCAGTACTTC. The J gene is TRBJ2-7, the V gene TRBV6-5; either TRBD1 or TRBD2 may supply D (5 bases each). The CDR3 length is 14 residues. Trimming shortened V by 8 bases and J by 1 base, and 15 bases separated the two germline ends. Germline CDR1 reads MNHEY; CDR2 reads SVGAGI.

This clone was observed once. The gene calls are TRBV2 and TRBJ2-7; perhaps TRBD1 as D (6 bases). The V and J ends lost 10 bases and 2 bases respectively, with 12 bases between them. The CDR3 is 12 amino acids. Germline V lookup: CDR1 SNHLY, CDR2 FYNNEI. CDR3 sequence: CATQQGPYEQYF. CDR3 DNA: TGTGCCACTCAACAGGGCCCCTACGAGCAGTACTTC.

The chain employs TRBV11-3 and TRBJ2-7, with 9 bases aligning to TRBD1. CDR3 length: 14 residues. The junction had 9 bases not matched to a gene; V was cut back by 5 bases and J by 7 bases. Germline V gene lookup returns CDR1 SGHNT and CDR2 YENEEA. CDR3 sequence: CASSPGTGSGEQYF. CDR3 DNA sequence: TGTGCCAGCAGCCCCGGGACAGGGTCGGGGGAGCAGTACTTC.

In this sample, this clone turned up once. The rearrangement links TRBV19 to TRBJ1-1; D possibly corresponds to TRBD1 (5 bases). Per the germline V gene, CDR1 is LNHDA and CDR2 is SQIVND (reference sequence). V shed 7 bases and J shed 5 bases, with 17 bases lying between them. CDR3 size: 14 residues. The CDR3 loop reads CASTATTQGTEAFF. DNA of the CDR3: TGTGCCAGTACCGCCACAACGCAGGGTACTGAAGCTTTCTTT.

The chain links TRBV28 to TRBJ2-3; TRBD1 matches at 9 bases. The CDR3 has 15 residues. Trimming cost V 8 bases and J 3 bases; bases outside gene matches: 9. Germline CDR1 and CDR2: MDHEN and SYDVKM. CDR3 sequence: CASGEYRGRTDTQYF. CDR3 DNA: TGTGCCAGCGGCGAATACAGGGGGCGAACAGATACGCAGTATTTT.

J is TRBJ2-1 and V is TRBV28; 7 bases align to TRBD1. The CDR3 is 14 amino acids. Germline V CDR1 and CDR2: MDHEN, SYDVKM. The J segment lost 2 bases and the V segment lost 10 bases, leaving 8 bases of the junction unmatched. CDR3 sequence: CATKGASPYNEQFF. For the CDR3, the DNA is TGTGCCACAAAGGGGGCTAGCCCCTACAATGAGCAGTTCTTC.